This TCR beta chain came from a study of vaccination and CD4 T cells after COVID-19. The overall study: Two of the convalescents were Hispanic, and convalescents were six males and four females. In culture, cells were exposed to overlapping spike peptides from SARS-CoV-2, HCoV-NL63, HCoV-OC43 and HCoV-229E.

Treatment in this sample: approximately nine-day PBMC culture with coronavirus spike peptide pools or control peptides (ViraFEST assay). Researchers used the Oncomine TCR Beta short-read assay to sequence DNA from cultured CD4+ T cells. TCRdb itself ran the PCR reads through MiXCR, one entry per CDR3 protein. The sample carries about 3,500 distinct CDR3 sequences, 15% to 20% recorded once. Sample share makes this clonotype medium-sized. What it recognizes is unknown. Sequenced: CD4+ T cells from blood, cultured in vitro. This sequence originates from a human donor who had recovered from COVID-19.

This CDR3 reads CATSEIQMNTEAFF. The CDR3 DNA reads as TGTGCCACCAGTGAAATACAGATGAACACTGAAGCTTTCTTT. The chain carries TRBV24-1 and TRBJ1-1; D gene unclear. This CDR3 is 14 amino acids long. The germline V gene encodes CDR1 KGHDR and CDR2 SFDVKD. V was clipped by 4 bases and J by 0 bases, with 8 bases between them.